This T cell receptor beta chain was sequenced during a study of T-cell reconstitution after alpha-beta-depleted transplantation in children. Broader study findings: There were reportedly several hundred expanded graft clones from which alpha-beta T cells came about two months after transplant. From newly produced T cells came most of the T-cell counts and diversity one year after transplant. For some patients, TCRbeta diversity was high at day 60 because of recipient T cells and thymic progenitors that survived.

Regarding this clonotype: Its specificity is unknown.

This sample's TCRbeta library carried unique molecular identifier barcodes. Each CDR3 protein is one row after TCRdb ran MiXCR on the PCR reads. The profile shows around 500,000 distinct CDR3 sequences, roughly 24% of them singletons. The sequencing here drew on PBMCs, mostly from graft donor cells, taken 360 days after TCRalphabeta/CD19-depleted stem cell transplant. The TCR comes from a boy in the first two years of life who had a stem cell transplant for acute myeloid leukemia, so the T cells may come from the graft donor.

CDR3 protein: CASRPNLRTLRNEQFF. In nucleotides, the CDR3 is TGTGCCAGCAGGCCAAATCTACGGACGCTCAGAAACGAGCAGTTCTTC. The V call is TRBV6-2 or TRBV6-3, the J call TRBJ2-1; D uncertain. Germline V gene data show CDR1 as MNHEY and CDR2 as SVGEGT. Trimming removed 6 bases from V and 10 bases from J, with 25 bases in between. There are 16 residues in the CDR3.